These T cell receptor beta chains were read from a single sample in a study of shared clonotypes between healthy human individuals. Libraries were prepared by immunoSEQ multiplex PCR; TCRdb keeps only in-frame clonotypes and omits some of them. The sample includes some 2,500,000 clones, 85% to 95% of them seen just once. The specimen was naive CD4+ T cells from PBMCs. These receptors all come from a man aged 18 to 29 in good health. Some clones in this sample may be carry-over from other donors' samples. Both conserved end residues are trimmed from each CDR3. Size is omitted from some rows. Given values are once, few, many or a class for expanded clones.

j_call v_call clone_size cdr3_length cdr3_aa
TRBJ1-2 TRBV7-9 NA 11 ASSHGQNYGYT
TRBJ2-5 TRBV7-9 NA 13 ASSLVGGRKETQY
TRBJ1-5 TRBV11-2 NA 13 ASSSGSGAPQPQH
TRBJ2-7 TRBV28 NA 12 ASSSRRVSYEQY
TRBJ2-7 TRBV5-7 NA 14 ASSRGRSGSSYEQY
TRBJ2-7 TRBV10-1 NA 14 ASSESVAQKVYEQY
TRBJ2-3 TRBV11-2 NA 14 ASSFTKAGPADTQY
TRBJ1-4 TRBV28 NA 14 ASSLIPGTGFEKLF
TRBJ1-1 TRBV10-3 NA 10 AISESGYEAF
TRBJ1-3 TRBV27 NA 14 ASSPGTGEAGNTIY
TRBJ2-1 TRBV5-1 once 13 ASSLVAGSYNEQF
TRBJ2-3 TRBV5-1 NA 13 ASTGGSTSTDTQY
TRBJ2-1 TRBV5-4 NA 12 ASSIGMAGQRQF
TRBJ1-2 TRBV11-2 NA 9 ASSLDQAAG
TRBJ2-7 TRBV25-1 NA 10 ASSERAYEQY
TRBJ2-1 TRBV4-1 NA 15 ASSQDRSSGRGNEQF
TRBJ1-3 TRBV4-3 NA 14 ASSQGQGDSGNTIY
TRBJ2-2 TRBV30 few 11 AWSPDSTGELF
TRBJ2-7 TRBV27 NA 12 ASSLSGQTYEQY
TRBJ1-1 TRBV29-1 NA 14 SVPMGQVDLNTEAF
TRBJ1-1 TRBV30 NA 10 AWSVHRGAAF
TRBJ2-1 TRBV9 once 12 ATTPGLAGGEQF
TRBJ1-5 TRBV7-8 NA 13 ASSFSGRSNQPQH
TRBJ2-1 TRBV2 NA 14 ASSGGASGYYNEQF
TRBJ2-1 TRBV5-5 few 12 ASSGGGTGNEQF
TRBJ1-5 TRBV28 NA 14 ASSFRERFGNQPQH
TRBJ2-6 TRBV14 NA 11 ASSPTGANVLT
TRBJ2-3 TRBV14 NA 14 ASSLGQGRITDTQY
TRBJ2-2 TRBV27 NA 13 ASTRGLANTGELF
TRBJ2-1 TRBV21-1 NA 14 ASSLREGLTYNEQF
TRBJ1-2 TRBV30 NA 10 AWSARGLLDT
TRBJ1-1 TRBV7-3 NA 17 ASSSKPRQGWGLNTEAF
TRBJ1-1 TRBV9 few 11 ASSVAGSTEAF
TRBJ1-2 TRBV2 NA 15 ASSEVTGAYNNYGYT
TRBJ1-5 TRBV27 NA 12 ASSPGHLRAPQH
TRBJ2-7 TRBV27 NA 9 ASSLGYEQY
TRBJ2-1 TRBV30 NA 13 AWRGLAGGMNEQF
TRBJ1-5 TRBV5-1 NA 11 ASSLQGNQPQH
TRBJ2-1 TRBV20-1 NA 8 SAIAVEQF
TRBJ2-7 TRBV9 NA 11 ASSVGSVSEQY
TRBJ2-1 TRBV7-2 NA 13 ASSSDRGAYNEQF
TRBJ1-1 TRBV4-2 NA 13 ASRAGGQGNTEAF
TRBJ2-1 TRBV9 NA 12 ASSVDERMDEQF
TRBJ2-7 TRBV27 NA 14 ASSLVSGRPSYEQY
TRBJ2-2 TRBV27 once 12 ASSYKVGTGELF
TRBJ1-1 TRBV5-1 NA 11 ASRLTGRTEAF
TRBJ1-6 TRBV25-1 NA 12 ASSEEGFNSPLH
TRBJ2-2 TRBV10-1 NA 11 ASSEFPTGELF
TRBJ2-2 TRBV6-1 NA 13 ASSVSQGPTGELF
TRBJ1-4 TRBV19 NA 12 ASSQQGAKEKLF
TRBJ2-1 TRBV9 NA 13 ASSPRIAGIDEQF
TRBJ2-5 TRBV18 NA 12 ASSPGRGGETQY
TRBJ1-1 TRBV5-4 once 14 ASSSKTGGLNTEAF
TRBJ2-1 TRBV10-1 NA 12 ASSVTSANNEQF
TRBJ2-4 TRBV6-6 NA 11 ASSPVELNIQY
TRBJ2-3 TRBV5-1 NA 15 ASAISGTVGSTDTQY
NA TRBV28 NA 14 ASSFSGLQSSYEQY
TRBJ1-6 TRBV25-1 NA 13 ASSEFPFSGSPLH
TRBJ1-2 TRBV4-2 NA 11 ASSPGGAGGYT